This paragraph covers one TCR beta chain sequence. TCRdb passed the RT-PCR reads through MiXCR, listing each CDR3 protein once. The repertoire holds over 130,000 distinct CDR3 sequences, about a third seen once, with around 50% in the top ten. This specimen belongs to a study of patients and donors after allogeneic stem cell transplantation. Germline loops: CDR1 LGHNA, CDR2 YSLEER. Trimming took 5 bases from V and 4 from J; bases not matched to a gene: 3. There are 14 residues in the CDR3. This receptor was identified in a human donor who was either an allogeneic HSCT recipient or a stem cell or donor lymphocyte infusion donor (not recorded which). It is not recorded whose cells these are; they may come from a transplant donor. The source material was blood, either unsorted or a sorted T cell fraction (not recorded which). This chain uses TRBV4-3 with TRBJ2-2; TRBD2 agrees at 8 bases. CDR3 protein: CASSGTRGTGELFF. CDR3 nucleotide sequence: TGCGCCAGCAGCGGGACTAGGGGCACCGGGGAGCTGTTTTTT.